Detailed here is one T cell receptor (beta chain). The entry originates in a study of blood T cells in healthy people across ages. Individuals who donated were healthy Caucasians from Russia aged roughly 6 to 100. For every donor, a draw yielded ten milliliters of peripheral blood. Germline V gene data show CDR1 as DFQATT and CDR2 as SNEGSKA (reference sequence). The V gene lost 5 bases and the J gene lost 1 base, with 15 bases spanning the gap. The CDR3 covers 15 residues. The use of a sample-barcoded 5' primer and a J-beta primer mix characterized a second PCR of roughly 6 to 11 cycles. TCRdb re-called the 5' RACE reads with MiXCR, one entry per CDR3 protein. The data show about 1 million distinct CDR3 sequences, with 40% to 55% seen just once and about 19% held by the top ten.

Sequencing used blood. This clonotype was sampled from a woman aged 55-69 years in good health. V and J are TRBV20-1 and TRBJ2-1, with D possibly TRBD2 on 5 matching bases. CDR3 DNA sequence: TGCAGTGCTCAACTGGACGAGCGGTCCTACAATGAGCAGTTCTTC. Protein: CSAQLDERSYNEQFF.